The 3 T cell receptor beta chains reported below all come from one sample, sequenced in a study of response to subunit inactivated influenza vaccine. MiXCR, applied by TCRdb to the RT-PCR reads, yields one record per CDR3 protein. Of under 950,000 distinct CDR3 sequences listed, about 20% are singletons. The sequenced sample was PBMCs from blood, obtained less than 6 days after vaccination. The receptors derive from a middle-aged man who received an inactivated influenza vaccine.

Only a few counts were recorded for this clonotype. The V call is TRBV5-1, the J call TRBJ2-7; a possible D gene is TRBD2 (6 bases). V lost 0 bases, J lost 5 bases, and 15 bases lay in between. CDR3 length: 15 amino acids. The germline gives CDR1 SGHRS, CDR2 YFSETQ. This CDR3 reads CASSLGPLEGNEQYF. The CDR3 DNA is TGCGCCAGCAGCTTGGGCCCTCTGGAGGGCAACGAGCAGTACTTC.

This clonotype was counted between two and nine times. The V gene is TRBV7-9, the J gene TRBJ1-5; a possible D gene is TRBD1 (5 bases). Germline lookup yields CDR1 SEHNR and CDR2 FQNEAQ (reference sequence). The CDR3 has 16 residues. V lost 4 bases and J 3 bases, leaving 16 bases between the germline ends. DNA for the CDR3: TGTGCCAGCAGCTCCGGGGCTATCGGGGTCAATCAGCCCCAGCATTTT. It is translated as CASSSGAIGVNQPQHF.

This chain joins TRBV3-1 and TRBJ1-4; 7 bases agree with TRBD1. This CDR3 has 14 residues. Trimming took 2 bases from V and 8 from J; bases not matched to a gene: 5. Germline V gives CDR1 LGHDT, CDR2 YNNKEL (reference sequence). This CDR3 reads CASSQRQGREKLFF. Here the CDR3 DNA reads TGTGCCAGCAGCCAAAGACAGGGTAGAGAAAAACTGTTTTTT. Filled out from reference TRBV3-1 and TRBJ1-4, the complete variable domain reads DTAVSQTPKYLVTQMGNDKSIKCEQNLGHDTMYWYKQDSKKFLKIMFSYNNKELIINETVPNRFSPKSPDKAHLNLHINSLELGDSAVYFCASSQRQGREKLFFGSGTQLSVL.